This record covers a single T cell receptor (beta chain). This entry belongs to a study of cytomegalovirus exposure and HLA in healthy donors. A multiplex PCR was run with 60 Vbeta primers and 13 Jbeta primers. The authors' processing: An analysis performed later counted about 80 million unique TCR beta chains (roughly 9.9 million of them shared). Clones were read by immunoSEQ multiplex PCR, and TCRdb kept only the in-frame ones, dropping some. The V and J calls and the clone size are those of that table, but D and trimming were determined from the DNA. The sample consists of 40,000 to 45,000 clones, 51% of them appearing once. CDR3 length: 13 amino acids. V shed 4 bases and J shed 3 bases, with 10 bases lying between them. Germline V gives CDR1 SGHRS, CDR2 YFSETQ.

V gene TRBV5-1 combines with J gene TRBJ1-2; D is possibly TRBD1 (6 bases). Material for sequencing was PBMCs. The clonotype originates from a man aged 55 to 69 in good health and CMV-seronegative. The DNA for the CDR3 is TGCGCCAGCAGCCGGGACACGGACTATGGCTACACCTTC. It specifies CASSRDTDYGYTF.